Presented here are 8 T cell receptor beta chains from one specimen sequenced in a study of memory CD8 T cells in hepatitis C reinfection. Assay: immunoSEQ multiplex PCR; the TCRdb copy retains only in-frame clones and omits some. The data hold about 46,000 clones, with about 91% observed a single time. Noted time point: late/post reinfection, 12 to 24 weeks after detection. TCR sequencing was done directly ex vivo on sorted cells, without expansion in vitro. Material for sequencing was naive CD8+ T cells sorted from blood. The receptors were sampled from a man aged 18 to 29 with hepatitis C virus infection.

This chain links TRBV9 with TRBJ2-7; possible D gene TRBD1, 6 bases. V dropped 0 bases and J dropped 3 bases, with 19 bases sitting between them. The CDR3 has 17 residues. Germline V gene data show CDR1 as SGDLS and CDR2 as YYNGEE. CDR3 bases: TGTGCCAGCAGCGTAGCCCCGGCACAGGGAGAAGGCTACGAGCAGTACTTC. Its translation: CASSVAPAQGEGYEQYF.

The chain combines TRBV15 with TRBJ2-1; 8 bases fit TRBD2. The CDR3 length is 16 residues. V shed 7 bases and J 7 bases; nucleotides not matched to a gene: 15. Germline CDR1 and CDR2: LNHNV and YYDKDF (reference sequence). CDR3 sequence: CATNNAGGPSGNEQFF. Here the CDR3 DNA reads TGTGCCACCAATAACGCGGGGGGACCCAGCGGGAATGAGCAGTTCTTC. Variable domain in full (rest from reference TRBV15 and TRBJ2-1): DAMVIQNPRYQVTQFGKPVTLSCSQTLNHNVMYWYQQKSSQAPKLLFHYYDKDFNNEADTPDNFQSRRPNTSFCFLDIRSPGLGDTAMYLCATNNAGGPSGNEQFFGPGTRLTVL.

The J gene is TRBJ1-1, the V gene TRBV6-5; D unclear. V lost 2 bases to trimming and J lost 1 base, with 8 bases between them. The CDR3 is made up of 14 amino acids. The germline CDR1 and CDR2 sequences are MNHEY and SVGAGI. The CDR3 nucleotides are TGTGCCAGCAGTTACGGGGAGACGAACACTGAAGCTTTCTTT. Translating it yields CASSYGETNTEAFF.

The chain couples TRBV7-3 to TRBJ2-3; a possible D gene is TRBD1 (6 bases). The CDR3 covers 14 residues. The V gene's germline CDR1 is SGHTA and CDR2 FQGTGA. Trimming stripped 4 bases from V and 2 bases from J, with 10 bases between. Here the CDR3 DNA reads TGTGCCAGCAGCTCCCCGGGACACACAGATACGCAGTATTTT. This codes for CASSSPGHTDTQYF. Combining the CDR3 with reference TRBV7-3 and TRBJ2-3 gives the whole variable domain GAGVSQTPSNKVTEKGKYVELRCDPISGHTALYWYRQSLGQGPEFLIYFQGTGAADDSGLPNDRFFAVRPEGSVSTLKIQRTERGDSAVYLCASSSPGHTDTQYFGPGTRLTVL.

The J gene is TRBJ2-5, the V gene TRBV11-2, with 7 bases matching TRBD2. With V trimmed by 6 bases and J by 5 bases, 12 bases remained unmatched. This CDR3 has 15 residues. From germline, CDR1 is SGHAT and CDR2 FQNNGV. The CDR3 is CASRAPYYGRETQYF. The CDR3 DNA sequence: TGTGCCAGCAGAGCTCCCTATTACGGGAGGGAGACCCAGTACTTC.

This sequence joins TRBV29-1 and TRBJ2-3; D perhaps matches TRBD2 (5 bases). Germline V gene lookup returns CDR1 SQVTM and CDR2 ANQGSEA. V lost 3 bases to trimming and J lost 0 bases, with 13 bases between them. CDR3 length equals 15 residues. CDR3 sequence (DNA): TGCAGCGTTGACGGGGTAGCTCCTAGCACAGATACGCAGTATTTT. Its protein product is CSVDGVAPSTDTQYF.

The chain carries TRBV5-6 and TRBJ1-2, with 9 bases that match TRBD1. With 2 bases clipped from V and 8 bases from J, the junction kept 7 bases outside the gene matches. CDR3 length: 14 residues. CDR1 is SGHDT and CDR2 is YYEEEE in the germline V gene. CDR3 bases: TGTGCCAGCAGCTTTATTGGACAGGGGAGCGGCTACACCTTC. This translates into CASSFIGQGSGYTF.

The genes are TRBV7-3 and TRBJ2-1; 8 nucleotides agree with TRBD1. J lost 2 bases, V lost 5 bases, and 5 bases had no gene match. CDR1 and CDR2 from the germline V gene are SGHTA and FQGTGA. The CDR3 is 15 residues long. The chain's CDR3 is CASSPAGGAYNEQFF. The CDR3 nucleotides are TGTGCCAGCAGCCCCGCAGGGGGCGCCTACAATGAGCAGTTCTTC.